This TCR beta chain was recorded in a study of cytomegalovirus exposure and HLA in healthy donors. Study in general: Earlier sequencing of approximately 180 million T cells yielded 100 million to 120 million unique TCR beta sequences.

V was pared by 4 bases and J by 9 bases, with 8 bases between. Germline V gene lookup returns CDR1 SGHNT and CDR2 YYREEE (reference sequence). This CDR3 has 11 residues. The primer mix had 60 Vbeta and 13 Jbeta primers. Clones were read by immunoSEQ multiplex PCR, and TCRdb kept only the in-frame ones, dropping some. The data contain more than 85,000 clones, 65% to 80% of them singletons. When sampled, the donors appeared nominally healthy, though they likely had unrecorded immune exposures. This clone has a handful of counts. The chain links TRBV5-4 to TRBJ2-1; D is possibly TRBD2 (6 bases). The sequenced sample was PBMCs. This clonotype originated in a woman aged 50 to 60 in good health and CMV-seropositive. The CDR3 loop is CASSRGSEQFF. CDR3 sequence (DNA): TGTGCCAGCAGCCGGGGGAGTGAGCAGTTCTTC.